The 5 T cell receptor beta chains given below trace back to one sample, sequenced in a study of neurological immune-mediated disorders. A single record per CDR3 protein comes from TCRdb applying MiXCR to the 5' RACE reads. The table has about 58,000 distinct CDR3 sequences, 2% to 2.5% seen once. The source material was PBMCs. These receptors came from a man in his fifties or sixties with multiple sclerosis.

This clonotype has at least ten counts. V usage is TRBV12-3 or TRBV12-4 and J usage is TRBJ1-5; 7 nucleotides align to TRBD1. The CDR3 spans 14 residues. V shed 7 bases and J 3 bases; nucleotides not matched to a gene: 6. The CDR3 sequence: CASNRQGNNQPQHF. CDR3 nucleotides: TGTGCCAGCAACAGACAGGGAAACAATCAGCCCCAGCATTTT.

This clonotype was counted ten times or more. The chain combines TRBV20-1 with TRBJ2-2; D is unclear. The CDR3 spans 13 residues. Germline loops: CDR1 DFQATT, CDR2 SNEGSKA (reference sequence). The germline V and J ends were trimmed by 3 bases and 7 bases, with 12 bases remaining between them. The DNA of the CDR3 is TGCAGTGCTAGCCCCCTCTTTAACGGGGAGCTGTTTTTT. Translating gives CSASPLFNGELFF.

This clonotype was recorded many times. The J gene is TRBJ2-5, the V gene TRBV7-8; D gene uncertain. Trimming took 1 base from V and 5 from J, leaving 17 bases between them. CDR1 and CDR2 from the germline V gene are SGHVS and FQNEAQ. The CDR3 has 16 residues. In DNA form, the CDR3 reads TGTGCCAGCAGCTTAGGTCCCTGGGCAACCCACGAGACCCAGTACTTC. Residues: CASSLGPWATHETQYF.

This clonotype occurred a few times. V gene TRBV3-1 combines with J gene TRBJ2-3; 7 positions agree with TRBD1. This CDR3 has 16 amino acids. Germline V gene sequence: CDR1 LGHDT, CDR2 YNNKEL (reference sequence). Germline trimming cut 1 base from V and 5 bases from J; bases unmatched to any gene: 9. CDR3 nucleotide sequence: TGTGCCAGCAGCCAAGTATCGGCAGGGGGAAAAGATACGCAGTATTTT. Its protein product is CASSQVSAGGKDTQYF.

This clonotype came up many times. The chain links TRBV4-3 to TRBJ1-1; D gene unclear. V lost 4 bases and J 3 bases, leaving 9 bases between the germline ends. The CDR3 covers 13 residues. In germline, CDR1 is LGHNA, CDR2 YSLEER. The DNA of the CDR3 is TGCGCCAGCAGCCTCCGCTCGGACACTGAAGCTTTCTTT. It is translated as CASSLRSDTEAFF.